This TCR beta chain was sequenced in a study of T cell repertoires in cytomegalovirus infection. Across the study: CMV epitopes that were recently identified and HLA-C-restricted were used alongside well-studied HLA-B-restricted ones. Matching HLA type, along with CMV infection, was indicated by public TCR beta signatures.

A word on this clonotype: Its antigen remains unknown.

V shed 5 bases, J shed 3 bases, and the junction held 10 bases outside the gene matches. Germline V CDR1 and CDR2: SGHTA, FQGNSA. The CDR3 is made up of 17 amino acids. Study-wide points: Across the ex vivo response, the dominant clonotypes were HLA-C-restricted CMV-specific TCR beta clonotypes. Identification of carriers of CMV plus the relevant HLA was achieved through cumulative public TCR beta family frequency.

MiXCR, run by TCRdb on the reads, gives a single entry per CDR3 protein. This sample yields 450,000 to 600,000 distinct CDR3 sequences, of which roughly a third are seen a single time; around a sixth belongs to the top ten. The specimen comprised cultured PBMCs, sampled from culture after CMV antigen stimulation. The chain carries TRBV7-2 and TRBJ2-3, with TRBD2 matching over 11 bases. This TCR was recovered from a human donor in good health (CMV status not recorded). Some clones in this sample may be carry-over from other donors' samples. The DNA of the CDR3 is TGTGCCAGCAGCCCCTGGATAGCGGGAGGGAAGACAGATACGCAGTATTTT. It codes for CASSPWIAGGKTDTQYF.